This entry lists 18 T cell receptor beta chains sequenced from one sample in a study of blood T cell repertoires in COVID-19. TCRdb's table, derived via immunoSEQ multiplex PCR, lists solely in-frame clones and lacks some. Of some 80,000 clones in the sample, around 82% were seen once. Sequencing was performed on peripheral blood. These receptors were taken from a man between 60 and 75 years old with COVID-19, enrolled during active disease.

This chain connects TRBV7-8 to TRBJ1-1; D perhaps matches TRBD1 (6 bases). CDR1 SGHVS and CDR2 FQNEAQ come from the germline V gene. The germline V and J ends were trimmed by 1 base and 1 base, with 10 bases remaining between them. The CDR3 has 15 amino acids. In nucleotides, the CDR3 is TGTGCCAGCAGCTTAGTAGTCAGGGGGAACACTGAAGCTTTCTTT. Its translation is CASSLVVRGNTEAFF.

The rearrangement joins TRBV21-1 to TRBJ1-2; TRBD1, as called in the table, went unchecked against the DNA. TRBV21-1 counts as a pseudogene. The CDR3 sequence is 15 residues long. CDR3 DNA sequence: TGTGCCAGCAGCAAAAAGAAGGGGGCCTACTATGGCTACACCTTC. Translation: CASSKKKGAYYGYTF.

The genes are TRBV25-1 and TRBJ2-7; D gene uncertain. The CDR3 runs to 14 residues. The V and J ends lost 3 bases and 4 bases respectively, with 13 bases between them. Germline V gives CDR1 MGHDK, CDR2 SYGVNS. CDR3 residues: CASSEASQSYEQYF. The CDR3 coding sequence is TGTGCCAGCAGTGAGGCCAGTCAGTCGTACGAGCAGTACTTC.

The CDR3 sequence: CASSETGDYGYTF. CDR3 in DNA: TGTGCCAGCAGTGAAACCGGGGACTATGGCTACACCTTC. The chain combines TRBV2 with TRBJ1-2; D unresolved. This CDR3 contains 13 residues. CDR1 SNHLY and CDR2 FYNNEI come from the germline V gene. V was clipped by 2 bases and J by 3 bases, with 7 bases between them.

This clone was recorded only once. This sequence joins TRBV7-8 and TRBJ1-5; tentatively, D is TRBD1 (5 bases). V was clipped by 5 bases and J by 0 bases, with 17 bases between them. CDR1 SGHVS and CDR2 FQNEAQ come from the germline V gene. The CDR3 is 17 amino acids. The CDR3 sequence is CASSNKEGIYSNQPQHF. CDR3 nucleotides: TGTGCCAGCAGCAACAAGGAGGGGATTTATAGCAATCAGCCCCAGCATTTT.

DNA of the CDR3: TGTGCCAGCAGCTTGGAGGAAGGGACTAGATACGAGCAGTACTTC. Residues: CASSLEEGTRYEQYF. The J gene is TRBJ2-7, the V gene TRBV5-6, with 8 bases fitting TRBD2. Per the germline V gene, CDR1 is SGHDT and CDR2 is YYEEEE. This CDR3 region has 15 residues. The V segment lost 0 bases and the J segment 4 bases; nucleotides outside the gene matches: 6.

The rearrangement links TRBV5-1 to TRBJ2-7, with 9 bases identical to TRBD2. The ends lost 4 bases at V and 1 base at J; junction bases unmatched: 3. CDR3 length: 14 amino acids. Germline CDR1 SGHRS, CDR2 YFSETQ. The CDR3 nucleotides are TGCGCCAGCAGCAAGACTAGCGGATCCTACGAGCAGTACTTC. It specifies CASSKTSGSYEQYF.

The chain is built from TRBV3-1 (or the pseudogene TRBV3-2) and TRBJ2-3, with a possible D match to TRBD1 (6 bases). The CDR3 runs to 14 residues. The V end lost 4 bases, the J end lost 5 bases, and 13 bases lay between the germline ends. Germline V gene data show CDR1 as LGHDT and CDR2 as YNNKEL (reference sequence). Here the CDR3 reads CASSRLRGRDTQYF. In DNA, the CDR3 is TGTGCCAGCAGCCGTCTCAGGGGTAGAGATACGCAGTATTTT.

This clone came up a few times. The chain has TRBV19 and TRBJ2-1, with 9 bases matching TRBD2. Germline CDR1 LNHDA, CDR2 SQIVND (reference sequence). The CDR3 is 16 residues long. Trimming removed 5 bases from V and 8 bases from J; junction bases left unmatched: 13. CDR3 in DNA: TGTGCCAGTAGTGGGGCGGGAGGGCTTATAGTGGATGAGCAGTTCTTC. Translated: CASSGAGGLIVDEQFF. Based on the CDR3 plus reference TRBV19 and TRBJ2-1, the full variable domain is DGGITQSPKYLFRKEGQNVTLSCEQNLNHDAMYWYRQDPGQGLRLIYYSQIVNDFQKGDIAEGYSVSREKKESFPLTVTSAQKNPTAFYLCASSGAGGLIVDEQFFGPGTRLTVL.

The chain combines TRBV6-2 or TRBV6-3 with TRBJ1-1; 9 bases agree with TRBD1. V lost 5 bases and J lost 0; bases outside the gene matches: 10. Germline values: CDR1 MNHEY, CDR2 SVGEGT. This CDR3 contains 17 residues. CDR3 in amino acids: CASSGLRTGVMNTEAFF. CDR3 nucleotide sequence: TGTGCCAGCAGTGGATTGAGGACAGGGGTGATGAACACTGAAGCTTTCTTT.

The chain is built from TRBV4-1 and TRBJ2-1; 8 bases map to TRBD1. The trim removed 1 base at V and 6 bases at J, leaving 11 bases unmatched. From germline, CDR1 is MGHRA and CDR2 YSYEKL. There are 17 residues in the CDR3. Written as DNA, the CDR3 is TGCGCCAGCAGCCAAGCCACAGGGGGACCCCGGTTCAATGAGCAGTTCTTC. The encoded protein is CASSQATGGPRFNEQFF.

This clone turned up a few times. This chain links TRBV20-1 with TRBJ2-1; D remains unclear. The V end lost 5 bases, the J end lost 10 bases, and 12 bases lay between the germline ends. The CDR3 extends over 11 amino acids. Looked up from germline, CDR1 is DFQATT and CDR2 is SNEGSKA (reference sequence). CDR3 DNA sequence: TGCAGTGCTCCCCGTTCCGGGGAGCAGTTCTTC. This codes for CSAPRSGEQFF.

The chain links TRBV5-1 to TRBJ1-4; 10 bases are a match to TRBD1. The CDR3 length is 16 residues. CDR1 is SGHRS and CDR2 is YFSETQ in the germline V gene. J was trimmed by 3 bases and V by 3 bases; bases with no gene match: 5. The CDR3 DNA reads as TGCGCCAGCAGCTCGACAGGGACAGGGGCTAATGAAAAACTGTTTTTT. Protein sequence: CASSSTGTGANEKLFF.

V usage is TRBV6-1 and J usage is TRBJ1-1; D uncertain. Germline assignment: CDR1 MNHNS and CDR2 SASEGT. Trimming cost V 4 bases and J 5 bases, with 23 bases left between them. The CDR3 totals 17 residues. For the CDR3, the DNA is TGTGCCAGCAGTGCCCCTCTATCGAGGGCAGACCAGACTGAAGCTTTCTTT. Residues: CASSAPLSRADQTEAFF.

The V and J genes are TRBV5-4 and TRBJ2-1, with 11 bases fitting TRBD2. This CDR3 is 15 amino acids long. Losses at the gene ends were 1 base for V and 8 bases for J; bases not matched to a gene: 5. From germline, CDR1 is SGHNT and CDR2 YYREEE (reference sequence). CDR3 bases: TGTGCCAGCAGCTTGATACTAGCGGGAGATTATGAGCAGTTCTTC. This translates into CASSLILAGDYEQFF.

The chain uses TRBV5-5 and TRBJ2-7, with TRBD1 matching 10 bases. The germline CDR1 and CDR2 sequences are SGHKS and YYEKEE (reference sequence). CDR3 length: 16 residues. V dropped 3 bases and J dropped 3; count of bases not matched to a gene: 9. CDR3 DNA sequence: TGTGCCAGCAGCTACCTCGGGACAGGGGTGAGCTACGAGCAGTACTTC. It specifies CASSYLGTGVSYEQYF.

The rearrangement joins TRBV11-3 to TRBJ2-1, with 9 bases aligning to TRBD1. Germline lookup yields CDR1 SGHNT and CDR2 YENEEA. V gave up 5 bases and J gave up 10 bases; unmatched junction bases: 12. This CDR3 has 15 residues. The CDR3 spells CASSPDRGQGSEQFF. For the CDR3, the DNA is TGTGCCAGCAGCCCAGACCGGGGACAGGGTAGCGAGCAGTTCTTC.

This clone was seen a single time. V is TRBV7-2 and J is TRBJ2-5; 11 bases map to TRBD2. The V gene end was trimmed by 0 bases and the J gene end by 1 base; junction bases not matched to a gene: 4. This CDR3 is built from 17 residues. CDR1 is SGHTA, CDR2 FQGNSA, per germline. CDR3 loop: CASSLALAGGLQETQYF. CDR3 in DNA: TGTGCCAGCAGCTTAGCGCTAGCGGGAGGCCTCCAAGAGACCCAGTACTTC.